The 30 T cell receptor beta chains below come from one sample, sequenced in a study of response to subunit inactivated influenza vaccine. TCRdb reprocessed the RT-PCR reads via MiXCR and lists one record per CDR3 protein. The sample has over 800,000 distinct CDR3 sequences; less than 25% are singletons. The starting material was PBMCs from blood, obtained around 5 days after vaccination. These TCRs come from a man over 45 who received an inactivated influenza vaccine.

There are many counts of this clonotype. The J gene is TRBJ1-5, the V gene TRBV7-2, with a possible D match to TRBD1 (5 bases). Trimming cost V 5 bases and J 6 bases, with 11 bases left between them. This CDR3 has 13 amino acids. CDR1 and CDR2 from the germline V gene are SGHTA and FQGNSA. The DNA for the CDR3 is TGTGCCAGCAGCCCTGAGGGGAGTCAGCCCCAGCATTTT. Protein product: CASSPEGSQPQHF.

The chain is built from TRBV6-1 and TRBJ1-1; tentative D call: TRBD1 (6 bases). Germline assignment: CDR1 MNHNS and CDR2 SASEGT. The CDR3 covers 13 residues. V was trimmed by 7 bases and J by 3 bases, leaving 12 bases between them. DNA for the CDR3: TGTGCCAGCAACCTACAGGGAGACACTGAAGCTTTCTTT. Its translation is CASNLQGDTEAFF.

The chain employs TRBV6-1 and TRBJ2-7; TRBD1 aligns across 7 bases. The CDR3 has 14 amino acids. The junction had 7 bases not matched to a gene; V was cut back by 6 bases and J by 2 bases. Germline V gives CDR1 MNHNS, CDR2 SASEGT. CDR3 residues: CASRTPGQTYEQYF. In nucleotides, the CDR3 is TGTGCCAGCAGAACGCCGGGACAGACCTACGAGCAGTACTTC.

This clonotype was seen more than once but under ten times. The rearrangement joins TRBV20-1 to TRBJ2-7; 9 bases are a match to TRBD1. V lost 4 bases and J lost 0; bases outside the gene matches: 7. CDR1 and CDR2 from the germline V gene are DFQATT and SNEGSKA (reference sequence). This CDR3 has 15 amino acids. The CDR3 is CSAIPGQGYSYEQYF. The CDR3 DNA sequence: TGCAGTGCTATACCGGGACAGGGCTACTCCTACGAGCAGTACTTC.

Details on this clonotype: This CDR3 is missing its conserved last phenylalanine or tryptophan, likely due to a read error. It is unclear where the CDR3 begins or ends on the DNA, so no DNA is shown, and the CDR3 is as TCRdb lists it. This sequence joins TRBV12-3 or TRBV12-4 and TRBJ2-1. The CDR3 length is 12 residues, termini included. The CDR3 here is CASSLGERVGFY.

V is TRBV20-1 and J is TRBJ2-3, with TRBD2 as a possible D gene (5 bases). The CDR3 spans 13 residues. Looked up from germline, CDR1 is DFQATT and CDR2 is SNEGSKA (reference sequence). CDR3 sequence (DNA): TGCAGGACCCGCAGCGGAAGCACAGATACGCAGTATTTT. Protein sequence: CRTRSGSTDTQYF.

This clonotype was detected a few times. V usage is TRBV5-1 and J usage is TRBJ1-1, with TRBD1 identical over 8 bases. Unmatched junction bases numbered 8, after V lost 3 bases and J lost 1 base. The germline V gene encodes CDR1 SGHRS and CDR2 YFSETQ. The CDR3 consists of 16 residues. The CDR3: CASSSRGLEGNTEAFF. CDR3 DNA sequence: TGCGCCAGCAGCTCCAGGGGGCTTGAGGGGAACACTGAAGCTTTCTTT.

V is TRBV28 and J is TRBJ2-7; possible D gene TRBD1, 5 bases. V was clipped by 5 bases and J by 0 bases, with 11 bases between them. The germline gives CDR1 MDHEN, CDR2 SYDVKM. There are 14 residues in the CDR3. This CDR3 reads CASSQQAYSYEQYF. The CDR3 region has the DNA TGTGCCAGCAGTCAACAGGCTTACTCCTACGAGCAGTACTTC.

The rearrangement uses TRBV14 and TRBJ2-3, with no clear D. In germline, CDR1 is SGHDN, CDR2 FVKESK. This CDR3 comprises 18 residues. V dropped 0 bases and J dropped 2 bases, with 18 bases sitting between them. CDR3 loop: CASSQESQFLAVTDTQYF. In DNA, the CDR3 is TGTGCCAGCAGCCAAGAGAGTCAGTTCCTGGCTGTCACAGATACGCAGTATTTT. The full variable domain, its missing parts supplied by reference TRBV14 and TRBJ2-3, is EAGVTQFPSHSVIEKGQTVTLRCDPISGHDNLYWYRRVMGKEIKFLLHFVKESKQDESGMPNNRFLAERTGGTYSTLKVQPAELEDSGVYFCASSQESQFLAVTDTQYFGPGTRLTVL.

In its sample, this clonotype was seen once. This sequence joins TRBV4-2 and TRBJ2-3, with 8 bases identical to TRBD1. V lost 0 bases and J lost 4; bases outside the gene matches: 9. Per germline, CDR1 LGHNA and CDR2 YNFKEQ. This CDR3 has 17 residues. The chain's CDR3 is CASSQDRQGALADTQYF. CDR3 in DNA: TGTGCCAGCAGCCAAGATCGCCAGGGGGCTTTAGCAGATACGCAGTATTTT.

The genes are TRBV20-1 and TRBJ2-1; 7 nucleotides match TRBD2. The V segment lost 0 bases and the J segment 4 bases; nucleotides outside the gene matches: 12. The germline gives CDR1 DFQATT, CDR2 SNEGSKA (reference sequence). The length of the CDR3 is 17 residues. CDR3 DNA: TGCAGTGCTAGAGACAGGGCCTTTGGCGGGGGTTACAATGAGCAGTTCTTC. Its protein product is CSARDRAFGGGYNEQFF.

This chain connects TRBV30 to TRBJ1-3; D is perhaps TRBD1 (5 bases). V lost 7 bases, J lost 4 bases, and 8 bases lay in between. Per the germline V gene, CDR1 is GTSNPN and CDR2 is SVGIG (reference sequence). CDR3 length equals 11 residues. In DNA form, the CDR3 reads TGTGCCTCGAACAGGGGAAACACCATATATTTT. The encoded protein is CASNRGNTIYF.

CDR3 residues: CSARDRGLAVTQYF. CDR3 DNA sequence: TGCAGTGCTAGAGATCGCGGACTAGCAGTGACCCAGTACTTC. The chain is built from TRBV20-1 and TRBJ2-5, with 8 bases identical to TRBD2. CDR1 is DFQATT, CDR2 SNEGSKA, per germline (reference sequence). J was trimmed by 7 bases and V by 0 bases; bases with no gene match: 7. This CDR3 contains 14 residues.

The sample holds a few counts of this clonotype. The CDR3 DNA is TGTGCCAGCAGCTTAGGCAGGGACGGCTACACCTTC. Protein: CASSLGRDGYTF. J is TRBJ1-2 and V is TRBV7-9; tentative D call: TRBD1 (5 bases). The V gene lost 1 base and the J gene lost 8 bases, with 8 bases spanning the gap. The CDR3 has 12 amino acids. CDR1 is SEHNR and CDR2 is FQNEAQ in the germline V gene (reference sequence).

V usage is TRBV15 and J usage is TRBJ2-1; 8 nucleotides agree with TRBD1. This CDR3 comprises 15 residues. With V trimmed by 2 bases and J by 2 bases, 2 bases remained unmatched. Germline V gene data show CDR1 as LNHNV and CDR2 as YYDKDF (reference sequence). This CDR3 reads CATSRTGGTYNEQFF. CDR3 coding DNA: TGTGCCACCAGCAGAACAGGGGGTACCTACAATGAGCAGTTCTTC. The full variable domain, in which reference TRBV15 and TRBJ2-1 provide the parts outside the CDR3, is DAMVIQNPRYQVTQFGKPVTLSCSQTLNHNVMYWYQQKSSQAPKLLFHYYDKDFNNEADTPDNFQSRRPNTSFCFLDIRSPGLGDTAMYLCATSRTGGTYNEQFFGPGTRLTVL.

The chain recombines TRBV20-1 with TRBJ2-7; the match to TRBD2 covers 15 bases. Germline-derived CDR1 and CDR2 are DFQATT and SNEGSKA (reference sequence). The CDR3 extends over 16 amino acids. The trim removed 2 bases at V and 4 bases at J, leaving 6 bases unmatched. This chain's CDR3 is CSARTGTSGRWYEQYF. The CDR3 DNA follows: TGCAGTGCTAGAACCGGGACTAGCGGGAGGTGGTACGAGCAGTACTTC.

V is TRBV27 and J is TRBJ2-5; 7 bases line up with TRBD2. V trimming: 5 bases; J trimming: 7 bases; junction bases outside the gene matches: 10. The CDR3 loop spans 14 amino acids. In germline, CDR1 is MNHEY, CDR2 SMNVEV (reference sequence). The CDR3 is CASSMGGLVATQYF. Written as DNA, the CDR3 is TGTGCCAGCAGTATGGGAGGACTAGTTGCGACCCAGTACTTC.

This chain joins TRBV9 and TRBJ1-1, with D unresolved. There are 14 residues in the CDR3. V lost 3 bases to trimming and J lost 0 bases, with 9 bases between them. Per germline, CDR1 SGDLS and CDR2 YYNGEE. The CDR3 here is CASSEGAMNTEAFF. The CDR3 nucleotides are TGTGCCAGCAGCGAAGGAGCCATGAACACTGAAGCTTTCTTT.

V gene TRBV18 combines with J gene TRBJ2-3; TRBD2 matches at 13 bases. The CDR3 has 17 amino acids. From germline, CDR1 is KGHSH and CDR2 LQKENI. V dropped 0 bases and J dropped 3; count of bases not matched to a gene: 3. The CDR3 sequence: CASSPPTSGRHTDTQYF. CDR3 nucleotides: TGTGCCAGCTCACCACCGACTAGCGGGAGGCATACAGATACGCAGTATTTT.

The chain couples TRBV5-1 to TRBJ2-1; the D is unclear. The CDR3 consists of 15 residues. The V and J ends lost 4 bases and 7 bases respectively, with 18 bases between them. Germline CDR1 reads SGHRS; CDR2 reads YFSETQ. DNA for the CDR3: TGCGCCAGCAGCCCTATGACGAGGACCGGTAATGAGCAGTTCTTC. This encodes CASSPMTRTGNEQFF.

This clonotype was seen a handful of times. This sequence joins TRBV12-3 or TRBV12-4 and TRBJ1-2; the D is unclear. V was trimmed by 6 bases and J by 0 bases, leaving 20 bases between them. The CDR3 loop spans 17 amino acids. CDR3 sequence (DNA): TGTGCCAGCAGCGTTAATTCTGGAGGGTTAGCTAACTATGGCTACACCTTC. Its protein product is CASSVNSGGLANYGYTF.

This sequence joins TRBV6-1 and TRBJ2-1, with 10 bases lining up with TRBD2. This CDR3 is 18 amino acids long. Germline CDR1 reads MNHNS; CDR2 reads SASEGT. Trimming took 6 bases from V and 3 from J; bases not matched to a gene: 14. CDR3 sequence reads: CASSSSGGPSSIYNEQFF. CDR3 sequence (DNA): TGTGCCAGCAGCAGTAGCGGGGGGCCATCCAGTATCTACAATGAGCAGTTCTTC.

J is TRBJ1-5 and V is TRBV12-3 or TRBV12-4; D is undetermined. V lost 0 bases and J lost 3, with 6 bases in between. The CDR3 is made up of 14 amino acids. CDR3 coding DNA: TGTGCCAGCAGTTTAGCACAAGACAATCAGCCCCAGCATTTT. This sequence encodes CASSLAQDNQPQHF.

The chain recombines TRBV12-3 or TRBV12-4 with TRBJ1-4; D is uncertain. The CDR3 sequence is 13 residues long. Between the trimmed V and J ends, which lost 6 bases and 14 bases, there was a span of 19 bases. The CDR3 protein is CASRTERAARLFF. The CDR3 region has the DNA TGTGCCAGCAGAACAGAGCGTGCCGCCCGCCTGTTTTTT.

This clonotype has at least ten counts. This chain links TRBV29-1 with TRBJ2-1; 9 bases are shared with TRBD2. The CDR3 totals 15 residues. V lost 0 bases, J lost 2 bases, and 2 bases stayed unmatched. CDR1 SQVTM and CDR2 ANQGSEA come from the germline V gene. DNA of the CDR3: TGCAGCGTTGAAGATCGCGGGAGGGCCTACAATGAGCAGTTCTTC. As protein: CSVEDRGRAYNEQFF.

This clonotype was counted a few times. The rearrangement joins TRBV20-1 to TRBJ2-5; TRBD2 matches at 7 bases. Germline CDR1 is DFQATT and CDR2 is SNEGSKA (reference sequence). The CDR3 has 16 amino acids. V dropped 5 bases and J dropped 2; count of bases not matched to a gene: 14. The CDR3: CSAPQLAGDLQETQYF. The CDR3 DNA follows: TGCAGTGCTCCCCAGCTTGCGGGGGACTTGCAAGAGACCCAGTACTTC.

This clonotype has a handful of counts. The chain has TRBV27 and TRBJ2-1, with D tentatively TRBD2 (5 bases). Trimming removed 5 bases from V and 9 bases from J, with 14 bases in between. Germline CDR1 reads MNHEY; CDR2 reads SMNVEV (reference sequence). The CDR3 has 13 amino acids. The CDR3: CASSRSSRGEQFF. DNA of the CDR3: TGTGCCAGCAGTCGATCGAGTCGGGGTGAGCAGTTCTTC.

CDR3 region: CASSGTAATNEKLFF. CDR3 in DNA: TGTGCCAGCAGCGGGACAGCAGCAACTAATGAAAAACTGTTTTTT. This chain joins TRBV5-6 and TRBJ1-4; 7 nucleotides align to TRBD1. The CDR3 totals 15 residues. Germline values: CDR1 SGHDT, CDR2 YYEEEE. J gave up 0 bases and V 4 bases, and 3 bases lay outside the gene matches.

CDR3 DNA: TGCAGCGTTGTCGAGACAGTCACTTACGATGAGCAGTTCTTC. Translating gives CSVVETVTYDEQFF. V and J are TRBV29-1 and TRBJ2-1, with D possibly being TRBD1 (5 bases). Germline CDR1 and CDR2: SQVTM and ANQGSEA. The CDR3 runs 14 residues. Trimming removed 4 bases from V and 8 bases from J, with 18 bases in between.

This sequence joins TRBV20-1 and TRBJ2-5, with D tentatively TRBD2 (6 bases). The CDR3 is made up of 15 amino acids. Trimming stripped 0 bases from V and 5 bases from J, with 16 bases between. Germline V CDR1 and CDR2: DFQATT, SNEGSKA (reference sequence). CDR3 region: CSAREVGGRAETQYF. The CDR3 DNA is TGCAGTGCTAGAGAGGTGGGAGGACGGGCGGAGACCCAGTACTTC.